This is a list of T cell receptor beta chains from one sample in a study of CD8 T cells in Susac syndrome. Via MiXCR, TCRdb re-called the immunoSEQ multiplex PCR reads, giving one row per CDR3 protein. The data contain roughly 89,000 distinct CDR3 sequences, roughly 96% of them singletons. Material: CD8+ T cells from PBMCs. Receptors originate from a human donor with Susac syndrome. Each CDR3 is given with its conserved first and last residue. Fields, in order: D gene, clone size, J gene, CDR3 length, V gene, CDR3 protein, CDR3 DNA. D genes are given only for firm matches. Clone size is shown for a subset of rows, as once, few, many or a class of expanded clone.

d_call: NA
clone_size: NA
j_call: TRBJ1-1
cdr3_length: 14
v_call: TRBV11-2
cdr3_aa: CASSFSAMNTEAFF
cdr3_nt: TGTGCCAGCAGCTTCAGTGCCATGAACACTGAAGCTTTCTTT

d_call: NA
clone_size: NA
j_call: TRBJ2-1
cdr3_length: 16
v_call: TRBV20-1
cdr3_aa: CSARLILGNSYNEQFF
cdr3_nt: TGCAGTGCTAGATTAATTCTTGGTAACTCCTACAATGAGCAGTTCTTC

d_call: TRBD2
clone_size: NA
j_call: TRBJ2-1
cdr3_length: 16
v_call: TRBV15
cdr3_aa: CATSRDRLADYNEQFF
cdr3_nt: TGTGCCACCAGCAGAGATAGACTAGCGGACTACAATGAGCAGTTCTTC

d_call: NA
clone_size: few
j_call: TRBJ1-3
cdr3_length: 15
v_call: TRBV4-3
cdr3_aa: CASSQDLGSGNTIYF
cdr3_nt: TGCGCCAGCAGCCAAGATCTGGGGTCCGGAAACACCATATATTTT

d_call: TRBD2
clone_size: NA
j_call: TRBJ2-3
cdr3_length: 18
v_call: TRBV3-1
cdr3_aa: CASSQAGLAGARTDTQYF
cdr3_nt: TGTGCCAGCAGCCAAGCGGGACTAGCGGGGGCCCGCACAGATACGCAGTATTTT

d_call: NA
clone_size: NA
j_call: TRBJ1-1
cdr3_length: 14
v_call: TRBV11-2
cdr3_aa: CASVDGYGNTEAFF
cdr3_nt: TGTGCCAGCGTAGATGGGTATGGAAACACTGAAGCTTTCTTT

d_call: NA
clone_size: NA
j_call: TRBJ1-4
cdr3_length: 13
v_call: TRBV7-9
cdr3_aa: CASSLEGNEKLFF
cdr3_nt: TGTGCCAGCAGCTTAGAGGGGAATGAAAAACTGTTTTTT

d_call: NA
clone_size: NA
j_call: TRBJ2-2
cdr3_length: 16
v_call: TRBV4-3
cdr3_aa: CASSPELYRADGELFF
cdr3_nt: TGCGCCAGCAGCCCGGAATTGTACAGGGCTGACGGGGAGCTGTTTTTT

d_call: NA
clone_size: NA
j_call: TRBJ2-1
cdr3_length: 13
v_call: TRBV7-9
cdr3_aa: CASLGPVKDEQFF
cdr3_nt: TGTGCCAGCCTGGGGCCGGTCAAGGATGAGCAGTTCTTC

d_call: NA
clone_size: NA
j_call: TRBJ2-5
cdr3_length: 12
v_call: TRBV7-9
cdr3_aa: CASSSRKATQYF
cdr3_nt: TGTGCCAGCAGCTCTAGAAAAGCGACCCAGTACTTC

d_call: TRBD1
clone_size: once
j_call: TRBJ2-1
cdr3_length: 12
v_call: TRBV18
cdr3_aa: CASTRTGDEQFF
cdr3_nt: TGTGCCAGCACCCGGACAGGCGATGAGCAGTTCTTC

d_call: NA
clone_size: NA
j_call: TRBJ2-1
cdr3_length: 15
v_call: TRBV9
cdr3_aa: CASSVGADSYPEQFF
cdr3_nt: TGTGCCAGCAGCGTAGGGGCCGACTCGTATCCTGAGCAGTTCTTC

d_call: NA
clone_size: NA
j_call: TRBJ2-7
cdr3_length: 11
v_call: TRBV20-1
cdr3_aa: CSARGLHEQYF
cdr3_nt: TGCAGTGCTAGAGGGCTACACGAGCAGTACTTC

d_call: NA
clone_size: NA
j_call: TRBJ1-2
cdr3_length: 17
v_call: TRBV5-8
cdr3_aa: CASSAAAAALRDYGYTF
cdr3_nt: TGTGCCAGCAGCGCTGCGGCAGCAGCGCTCCGAGACTATGGCTACACCTTC

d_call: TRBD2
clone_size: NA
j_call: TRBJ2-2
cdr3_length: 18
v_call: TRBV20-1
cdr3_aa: CSANALGAGGRKAGELFF
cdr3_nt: TGCAGTGCTAATGCCCTTGGGGCGGGAGGGAGGAAGGCCGGGGAGCTGTTTTTT

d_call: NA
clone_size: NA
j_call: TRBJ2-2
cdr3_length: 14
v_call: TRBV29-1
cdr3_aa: CSVGTGGNTGELFF
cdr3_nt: TGCAGCGTTGGGACTGGGGGGAACACCGGGGAGCTGTTTTTT

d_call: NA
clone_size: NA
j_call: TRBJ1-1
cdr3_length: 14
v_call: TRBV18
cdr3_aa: CASSPRALNTEAFF
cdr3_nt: TGTGCCAGCTCACCACGGGCTCTTAACACTGAAGCTTTCTTT

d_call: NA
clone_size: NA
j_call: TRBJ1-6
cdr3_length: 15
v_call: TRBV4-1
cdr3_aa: CASSQGSSYNSPLHF
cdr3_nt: TGCGCCAGCAGCCAAGGGAGCTCCTATAATTCACCCCTCCACTTT

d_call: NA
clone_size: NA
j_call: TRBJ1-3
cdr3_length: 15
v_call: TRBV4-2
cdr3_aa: CASSQAHASGSSLHF
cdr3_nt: TGTGCCAGCAGCCAAGCCCACGCCTCAGGGTCTAGTCTACATTTT

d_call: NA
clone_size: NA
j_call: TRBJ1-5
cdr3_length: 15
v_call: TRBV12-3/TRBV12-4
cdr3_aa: CASSLSAGYSQPQHF
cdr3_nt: TGTGCCAGCAGTTTATCCGCAGGGTATAGTCAGCCCCAGCATTTT

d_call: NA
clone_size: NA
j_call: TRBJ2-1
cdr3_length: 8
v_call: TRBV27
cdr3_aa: CAYNEQFF
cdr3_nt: TGTGCCTACAATGAGCAGTTCTTC

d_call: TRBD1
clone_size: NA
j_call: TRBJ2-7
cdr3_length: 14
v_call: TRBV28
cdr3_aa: CASSLFGTVYEQYF
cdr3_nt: TGTGCCAGCAGTTTATTCGGGACAGTCTACGAGCAGTACTTC

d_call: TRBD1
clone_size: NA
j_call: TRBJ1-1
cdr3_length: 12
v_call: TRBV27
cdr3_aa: CASSSPGQGAFF
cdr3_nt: TGTGCCAGCAGTTCACCGGGACAGGGAGCTTTCTTT

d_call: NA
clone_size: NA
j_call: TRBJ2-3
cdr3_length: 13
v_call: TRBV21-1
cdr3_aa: CASSVAYGDTQYF
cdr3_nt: TGTGCCAGCAGCGTGGCCTACGGGGATACGCAGTATTTT

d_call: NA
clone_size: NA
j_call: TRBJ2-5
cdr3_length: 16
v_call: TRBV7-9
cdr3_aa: CASSLGAGTHRETQYF
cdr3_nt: TGTGCCAGCAGCTTAGGGGCCGGGACCCACCGGGAGACCCAGTACTTC

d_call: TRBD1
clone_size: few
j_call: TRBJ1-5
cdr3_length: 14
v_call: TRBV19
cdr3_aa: CASTTGEPNQPQHF
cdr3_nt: TGTGCCAGTACGACAGGGGAACCCAATCAGCCCCAGCATTTT

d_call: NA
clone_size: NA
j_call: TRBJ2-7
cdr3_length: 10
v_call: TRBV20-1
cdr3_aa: CSASKTEQYF
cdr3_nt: TGCAGTGCTAGTAAAACAGAGCAGTACTTC

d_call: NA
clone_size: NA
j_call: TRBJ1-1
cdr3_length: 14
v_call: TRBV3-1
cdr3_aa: CASSFEHRNTEAFF
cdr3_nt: TGTGCCAGCAGCTTCGAACATCGGAACACTGAAGCTTTCTTT